The sequence of this T cell receptor (beta chain) was determined in a study of blood T cells in healthy people across ages (dated by TCRdb to the mid-2010s). Study-level background: Template switching captured roughly one uniquely barcoded TCR beta cDNA molecule per two T cells in model experiments. Using deep sequencing normalized with unique cDNA molecular identifiers, the study measured how TCR beta repertoire diversity changes with age. Four age groups were formed from the donors: young (average 16 years), middle-aged (around 41), aged (about 62) and long-lived (around 82). Using the same blood draw, the study looked at two additional independent replicas of 1 million unique cDNA reads for two donors, one aged 18 to 29 and the other aged 80 or older.

The library was prepared using 5' RACE. The instrument given in TCRdb is Illumina HiSeq 2500. A second PCR of roughly 7 to 11 cycles was performed with a sample-barcoded 5' primer and a J-beta primer mix. Each TCR beta cDNA molecule received a unique molecular identifier from a template-switch 5' adaptor carrying 12 random nucleotides. Each sample yielded at least 3 million CDR3-containing paired-end reads. The Mint cDNA synthesis kit, primed by a TRBC-specific oligonucleotide, was used to synthesize first-strand cDNA from all RNA. Following uracil-DNA glycosylase treatment, a first 18-cycle PCR with universal primers M1SS and BC2_uni_R was performed on all cDNA. The study's processing was this. For normalization, 1 million high-quality reads were randomly selected from each sample, with every read carrying a distinct molecular identifier. Reads with shared molecular identifiers were discarded instead of being binned into consensus sequences. MiTCR, run with a Q25 quality threshold and the strictest error-elimination algorithm, handled CDR3 identification, clonotype clustering and error correction. A nonparametric unseen species model with Euler transformation was used to estimate a lower bound on total TCR beta diversity. The raw public reads went through TCRdb reprocessing: fastp at Q25, MiXCR clone calling, in-frame beta chains kept. Each CDR3 protein appears once, grouped with its most common genes and DNA. In this record, the V and J calls reflect TCRdb's handling and not the investigators' own analysis. This sample comprises under 1,100,000 distinct CDR3 sequences, 25% of them detected only once. Of the sample, less than 0.85% is held by the ten largest clones.

On this clonotype: This receptor's antigen is unknown. It has no much larger one-base neighbor in the sample; base qualities were not kept.

The full study reports these points: Estimates of total diversity based on one million sequenced T cells were regarded as lower bounds and as underestimates. Compared with the aged group, the long-lived group had more naive CD4+ T cells, fewer expanded clones and increased TCR diversity, suggesting age selection. Bulk unsorted PBMC profiling prevented conclusive comparison of naive and antigen-experienced compartments. The percentage of naive T cells measured by flow cytometry correlated strongly with observed TCR beta diversity. Because the CMV infection status of the donors was unknown, age-related changes in expanded clonotypes may potentially have been confounded. Observed TCR beta diversity per million T cells fell roughly linearly with age, and a significant reduction was already apparent by age about 36.

Systemically healthy Caucasian individuals from Russia, around 39 in total and aged roughly 6 to 90 years, were included as donors. Each donor gave ten milliliters of peripheral blood, drawn into EDTA-treated Vacutainer tubes. Ficoll-Paque density-gradient centrifugation was used to isolate PBMCs, with at least 6.5 million per sample. Total RNA was extracted from PBMCs with Trizol reagent, with at least 6 micrograms obtained per sample. Naive CD45RAhigh/CD27high T cell percentages were measured by flow cytometry on a PBMC aliquot from every donor. V loses 3 bases, J loses 0 bases, and the germline ends lie 12 bases apart. CDR1 SQVTM and CDR2 ANQGSEA were looked up in the germline V gene. The CDR3 contains 15 residues, cysteine and phenylalanine counted. This entry keeps only the CDR3 DNA: 45 bases, framed from base 1. The sample was also linked to a second study, of T cells of mothers and their children. As the second study states: The donors were nine systemically healthy Caucasian individuals, made up of three mothers and their six children. cDNA synthesis consumed the entire amount of extracted RNA, loaded at approximately 1.5 ug RNA in each 15 ul reaction. In the second PCR, sample barcodes and 2-4 random nucleotides were introduced via the M1S primer. More than 8.5 million TCR beta CDR3 reads were obtained from each mother, and 2.5 million to 3 million reads were obtained from each child. Thymic selection similarly shapes TCR recombination output in related and unrelated pairs, with minor effect from inherited differences. Normalized repertoire overlap in related mother-child pairs was always slightly higher than in unrelated mother-child pairs, but the difference was never significant. No persistent microchimeric T cell clones were detected, at a sensitivity of 90 to 100 clones per million clonotypes. In the study, deep NGS was used to compare the TCR beta repertoires of mothers and children, and features distinguishing related mother-child pairs from unrelated individuals were sought. On average, the children were about 10 +/- 4 years old, while the mothers were approximately 40 +/- 4 years old. Libraries were sequenced on Illumina HiSeq 2000 with 100+100 nt paired-end reads after adapter ligation with NEBNext reagents. To prevent cross-contamination, the mother and child libraries were prepared one month apart and sequenced in separate runs. Each donor had between about 450,000 and 2,200,000 distinct TCR beta clonotypes identified. Naive TCR beta clonotypes were estimated from low-frequency clonotypes matched to each donor's FACS-determined naive share, without sorting.

The sequence links TRBV29-1 to TRBJ2-1, with a tentative D gene TRBD2 over 6 matching bases. Sequenced material: blood. This sequence originates from a girl aged 2 to 10 in good health. The CDR3 amino acid sequence is: CSVDGRGTSYNEQFF. In nucleotides, the sequence is TGCAGCGTTGATGGGCGGGGAACCTCCTACAATGAGCAGTTCTTC.